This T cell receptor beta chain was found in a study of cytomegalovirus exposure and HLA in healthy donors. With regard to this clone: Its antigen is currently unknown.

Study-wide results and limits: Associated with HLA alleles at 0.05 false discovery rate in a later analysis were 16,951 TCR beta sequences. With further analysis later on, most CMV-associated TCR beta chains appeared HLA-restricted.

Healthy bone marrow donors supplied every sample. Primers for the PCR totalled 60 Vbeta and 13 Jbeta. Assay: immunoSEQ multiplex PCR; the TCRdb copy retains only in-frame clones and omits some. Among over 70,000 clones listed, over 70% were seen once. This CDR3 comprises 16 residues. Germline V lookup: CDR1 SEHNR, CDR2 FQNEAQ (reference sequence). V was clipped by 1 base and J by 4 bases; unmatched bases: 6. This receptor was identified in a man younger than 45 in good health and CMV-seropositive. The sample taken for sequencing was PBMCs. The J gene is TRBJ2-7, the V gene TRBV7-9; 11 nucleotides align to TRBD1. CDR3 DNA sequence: TGTGCCAGCAGCTTAGGTCCCGGGACAGGGGGTTACGAGCAGTACTTC. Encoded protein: CASSLGPGTGGYEQYF.